Listed here are 9 T cell receptor beta chains from one sample, sequenced in a study of blood T cell repertoires in COVID-19. The protocol was immunoSEQ multiplex PCR, while the TCRdb copy is restricted to in-frame clones and leaves out a portion. The sample shows 380,000 or so clones, about 89% of them seen only once. The sample consisted of peripheral blood. The receptors here all came from a man aged 35 to 55 with acute or convalescent COVID-19.

The chain couples TRBV4-2 to TRBJ1-1; perhaps TRBD1 as D (5 bases). Per the germline V gene, CDR1 is LGHNA and CDR2 is YNFKEQ. V was pared by 4 bases and J by 3 bases, with 12 bases between. The CDR3 loop spans 14 amino acids. CDR3 DNA sequence: TGTGCCAGCAGCCCGGAGGGGATGGACACTGAAGCTTTCTTT. It codes for CASSPEGMDTEAFF.

The chain recombines TRBV4-1 with TRBJ2-2; D is possibly TRBD1 (6 bases). The CDR3 runs to 15 residues. The V end was cut by 3 bases, the J end by 0 bases, with 8 bases between. Germline V gene sequence: CDR1 MGHRA, CDR2 YSYEKL. The CDR3 DNA reads as TGCGCCAGCAGCCACAACAGGGCGAACACCGGGGAGCTGTTTTTT. Protein sequence: CASSHNRANTGELFF.

The chain joins TRBV7-9 to TRBJ2-7; TRBD1 agrees at 10 bases. Trimming took 4 bases from V and 4 from J; bases not matched to a gene: 7. The CDR3 runs 15 residues. The germline V gene has CDR1 SEHNR and CDR2 FQNEAQ (reference sequence). The CDR3 DNA reads as TGTGCCAGCAGCTCGACCGGGACAGGGGTGTACGAGCAGTACTTC. The encoded protein is CASSSTGTGVYEQYF.

CDR3 residues: CASSPPGGGEYSPLHF. The CDR3 DNA is TGTGCCAGCTCACCACCCGGGGGAGGGGAGTATTCACCCCTCCACTTT. This rearrangement joins TRBV18 to TRBJ1-6, with D perhaps TRBD1 (5 bases). Trimming took off 0 bases at V and 8 bases at J, with 14 bases between the two ends. Germline V gene lookup returns CDR1 KGHSH and CDR2 LQKENI. The CDR3 runs 16 residues. Full variable domain (outside the CDR3, taken from reference TRBV18 and TRBJ1-6): NAGVMQNPRHLVRRRGQEARLRCSPMKGHSHVYWYRQLPEEGLKFMVYLQKENIIDESGMPKERFSAEFPKEGPSILRIQQVVRGDSAAYFCASSPPGGGEYSPLHFGNGTRLTVT.

The V and J genes are TRBV20-1 and TRBJ1-1; D is perhaps TRBD1 (6 bases). CDR3 length equals 13 residues. CDR1 and CDR2 (germline): DFQATT, SNEGSKA (reference sequence). Deletions cut 3 bases from V and 4 bases from J, with 12 bases between. Here the CDR3 DNA reads TGCAGTGCTAGTTACGGACAGAGCACTGAAGCTTTCTTT. This translates into CSASYGQSTEAFF.

The chain recombines TRBV10-3 with TRBJ1-1; D gene ambiguous. CDR1 is ENHRY, CDR2 SYGVKD, per germline. Trimming pared 3 bases from V and 7 bases from J, leaving 12 bases between. This CDR3 region has 13 residues. This CDR3 is CAISDFFGGEAFF. The DNA for the CDR3 is TGTGCCATCAGTGATTTTTTCGGAGGTGAAGCTTTCTTT.

V gene TRBV6-5 combines with J gene TRBJ2-1; D may be TRBD2 (5 bases). This CDR3 has 16 residues. V lost 0 bases and J lost 1, with 10 bases in between. CDR1 and CDR2 from the germline V gene are MNHEY and SVGAGI. CDR3 nucleotide sequence: TGTGCCAGCAGTTACTCTGGGAGTTCATCCTACAATGAGCAGTTCTTC. Its protein is CASSYSGSSSYNEQFF.

The rearrangement uses TRBV7-9 and TRBJ1-1, with a possible D match to TRBD1 (5 bases). V was pared by 0 bases and J by 0 bases, with 8 bases between. Germline lookup yields CDR1 SEHNR and CDR2 FQNEAQ (reference sequence). CDR3 length: 15 amino acids. CDR3 loop: CASSLARAMNTEAFF. The CDR3 coding sequence is TGTGCCAGCAGCTTAGCCAGGGCAATGAACACTGAAGCTTTCTTT.

The rearrangement links TRBV4-3 to TRBJ2-1, with a tentative D call TRBD2 (6 bases). Trimming pared 0 bases from V and 8 bases from J, leaving 17 bases between. CDR1 and CDR2 (germline): LGHNA, YSLEER. The CDR3 extends over 16 amino acids. The CDR3 region has the DNA TGCGCCAGCAGCCAAGAAAGAACAGGCGGGGCGGATGAGCAGTTCTTC. Translated, it gives CASSQERTGGADEQFF.